The next 32 T cell receptor beta chains were all read from a single sample in a study of blood T cells in healthy people across ages. For the second PCR, which ran for about 6 to 11 cycles, a sample-barcoded 5' primer and a J-beta primer mix were used. Via MiXCR, TCRdb re-called the 5' RACE reads, giving one row per CDR3 protein. The sample holds approximately 800,000 distinct CDR3 sequences, approximately 60% seen once. Sequenced: blood. The receptors here all came from a middle-aged man in good health.

The chain carries TRBV12-3 or TRBV12-4 and TRBJ1-4; the D is unclear. The CDR3 sequence is 11 residues long. The V gene lost 5 bases and the J gene lost 5 bases, with 3 bases spanning the gap. CDR3: CASSTNEKLFF. CDR3 coding DNA: TGTGCCAGCAGTACCAATGAAAAACTGTTTTTT.

V and J are TRBV5-1 and TRBJ1-2, with D possibly matching TRBD1 (5 bases). Germline V gives CDR1 SGHRS, CDR2 YFSETQ. This CDR3 is built from 13 residues. Trimming pared 1 base from V and 8 bases from J, leaving 12 bases between. CDR3 bases: TGCGCCAGCAGCTTGTCACGGGGGGAGGGCTACACCTTC. It translates to CASSLSRGEGYTF. The full variable domain, in which reference TRBV5-1 and TRBJ1-2 provide the parts outside the CDR3, is KAGVTQTPRYLIKTRGQQVTLSCSPISGHRSVSWYQQTPGQGLQFLFEYFSETQRNKGNFPGRFSGRQFSNSRSEMNVSTLELGDSALYLCASSLSRGEGYTFGSGTRLTVV.

The V gene is TRBV11-3, the J gene TRBJ2-3, with D tentatively TRBD1 (6 bases). V lost 2 bases and J lost 3, with 12 bases in between. This CDR3 is 15 amino acids long. Germline CDR1 is SGHNT and CDR2 is YENEEA. The CDR3 spells CASSLRTVGTDTQYF. CDR3 in DNA: TGTGCCAGCAGCTTACGGACAGTAGGAACAGATACGCAGTATTTT.

This sequence joins TRBV11-2 and TRBJ2-5; TRBD2 matches at 7 bases. With V trimmed by 5 bases and J by 0 bases, 6 bases remained unmatched. CDR1 is SGHAT and CDR2 is FQNNGV in the germline V gene. There are 15 residues in the CDR3. The CDR3 nucleotides read TGTGCCAGCAGCAGTATGGGGGGGTACCAAGAGACCCAGTACTTC. This gives the protein CASSSMGGYQETQYF.

This clonotype came up once. J is TRBJ2-7 and V is TRBV18; 9 bases fit TRBD1. This CDR3 is 15 amino acids long. Per the germline V gene, CDR1 is KGHSH and CDR2 is LQKENI. The V and J ends lost 3 bases and 7 bases, in that order; junction bases with no gene match: 10. The chain's CDR3 is CASSPFPGQGSEQYF. In nucleotides, the CDR3 is TGTGCCAGCTCACCCTTTCCGGGACAGGGTTCTGAGCAGTACTTC.

V usage is TRBV20-1 and J usage is TRBJ1-1; D is possibly TRBD1 (5 bases). V lost 0 bases to trimming and J lost 0 bases, with 11 bases between them. CDR1 and CDR2 from the germline V gene are DFQATT and SNEGSKA (reference sequence). The CDR3 extends over 15 amino acids. The CDR3 DNA sequence: TGCAGTGCTAGAGATCTGGCAGGGATGAACACTGAAGCTTTCTTT. Translating gives CSARDLAGMNTEAFF.

The chain uses TRBV7-2 and TRBJ2-4; the D gene is possibly TRBD2 (5 bases). This CDR3 region has 12 residues. CDR1 is SGHTA and CDR2 is FQGNSA in the germline V gene. Trimming stripped 2 bases from V and 14 bases from J, with 13 bases between. DNA for the CDR3: TGTGCCAGCAGCTTAAACCTTGAGAGGGAGTACTTC. Amino acids: CASSLNLEREYF.

This clonotype was detected only a few times. The V call is TRBV2, the J call TRBJ1-2; no clear D gene. Trimming shortened V by 1 base and J by 1 base, and 10 bases separated the two germline ends. CDR1 and CDR2 (germline): SNHLY, FYNNEI. This CDR3 has 15 residues. The CDR3 DNA reads as TGTGCCAGCAGTGAAGGGACGGCAAATAACTATGGCTACACCTTC. Encoded protein: CASSEGTANNYGYTF.

The gene calls are TRBV20-1 and TRBJ2-3; 14 nucleotides align to TRBD2. Germline assignment: CDR1 DFQATT and CDR2 SNEGSKA (reference sequence). The CDR3 loop spans 16 amino acids. V was clipped by 6 bases and J by 3 bases; unmatched bases: 8. Here the CDR3 reads CSAMSRTSGRTDTQYF. The CDR3 bases are TGCAGTGCCATGAGCCGGACTAGCGGGAGGACAGATACGCAGTATTTT.

The genes are TRBV7-2 and TRBJ2-3; D is perhaps TRBD1 or TRBD2 (6 bases each). This CDR3 is built from 16 residues. The V gene's germline CDR1 is SGHTA and CDR2 FQGNSA. Trimming removed 1 base from V and 5 bases from J, with 16 bases in between. CDR3 coding DNA: TGTGCCAGCAGCTTAGAGGGCGGGCGGGGACAAGATACGCAGTATTTT. Translated: CASSLEGGRGQDTQYF. The whole variable domain, remainder taken from reference TRBV7-2 and TRBJ2-3, is GAGVSQSPSNKVTEKGKDVELRCDPISGHTALYWYRQSLGQGLEFLIYFQGNSAPDKSGLPSDRFSAERTGGSVSTLTIQRTQQEDSAVYLCASSLEGGRGQDTQYFGPGTRLTVL.

This chain uses TRBV7-3 with TRBJ2-5; the match to TRBD2 covers 9 bases. The DNA end is more similar to TRBJ2-7, so the J call may be wrong. This CDR3 has 15 amino acids. Germline V gene data show CDR1 as SGHTA and CDR2 as FQGTGA. The CDR3 DNA reads TGTGCCAGCAGCTTAAGCGGGAGGGCGGTCTACGAGCAGTACTTC. Protein: CASSLSGRAVYEQYF.

This clonotype was seen only a few times. This chain uses TRBV6-1 with TRBJ2-4, with 13 bases matching TRBD2. V dropped 4 bases and J dropped 1; count of bases not matched to a gene: 10. Germline CDR1 MNHNS, CDR2 SASEGT. CDR3 length: 19 amino acids. The CDR3 region has the DNA TGTGCCAGCAGTGGTATACTAGCGGGAGGGCCCGCGGCCAAAAACATTCAGTACTTC. Its protein product is CASSGILAGGPAAKNIQYF.

The chain uses TRBV28 and TRBJ2-7; 9 bases align to TRBD1. Matching the DNA end better, TRBJ2-5 makes the J call doubtful. The germline gives CDR1 MDHEN, CDR2 SYDVKM. The CDR3 spans 16 residues. Here the CDR3 reads CASGDRDGRPKETQYF. The CDR3 nucleotides are TGTGCCAGCGGGGACAGGGACGGGCGGCCCAAAGAGACCCAGTACTTC.

This chain links TRBV29-1 with TRBJ2-7; 11 nucleotides match TRBD2. The V gene end was trimmed by 7 bases and the J gene end by 1 base; junction bases not matched to a gene: 3. The CDR3 runs 13 residues. In germline, CDR1 is SQVTM, CDR2 ANQGSEA. The CDR3 sequence: CSAGTSGSYEQYF. In DNA form, the CDR3 reads TGCAGCGCAGGGACTAGCGGATCCTACGAGCAGTACTTC.

This clonotype was detected many times. V and J are TRBV27 and TRBJ2-6; the D gene could be TRBD1 or TRBD2 (5 bases each). Germline CDR1 reads MNHEY; CDR2 reads SMNVEV (reference sequence). The CDR3 extends over 15 amino acids. V shed 2 bases and J shed 2 bases, with 7 bases lying between them. For the CDR3, the DNA is TGTGCCAGCAGTTTAGGGACCGCTGGGGCCAACGTCCTGACTTTC. Translating it yields CASSLGTAGANVLTF.

This sequence joins TRBV3-1 and TRBJ2-1, with no clear D. The germline CDR1 and CDR2 sequences are LGHDT and YNNKEL (reference sequence). Trimming stripped 1 base from V and 10 bases from J, with 14 bases between. The CDR3 covers 14 residues. CDR3 nucleotides: TGTGCCAGCAGCCAAGGTAGTCAGACCCGCGAGCAGTTCTTC. This translates into CASSQGSQTREQFF.

This clonotype was detected a few times. This sequence joins TRBV28 and TRBJ1-2; 7 positions agree with TRBD1. Germline V gene data show CDR1 as MDHEN and CDR2 as SYDVKM. The length of the CDR3 is 14 residues. After removal of 6 bases from V and 4 bases from J, the junction contained 8 bases not matched to a gene. CDR3 amino acids: CASREQGNPYGYTF. The DNA for the CDR3 is TGTGCCAGCAGAGAACAGGGGAACCCCTATGGCTACACCTTC.

This clonotype was seen more than once but under ten times. The V gene is TRBV20-1, the J gene TRBJ2-1; 14 bases agree with TRBD2. The V gene end was trimmed by 4 bases and the J gene end by 11 bases; junction bases not matched to a gene: 10. This CDR3 region has 15 residues. Germline values: CDR1 DFQATT, CDR2 SNEGSKA (reference sequence). This CDR3 reads CSATPGTSGSTQQFF. The CDR3 DNA sequence: TGCAGTGCTACCCCCGGGACTAGCGGGAGTACACAGCAGTTCTTC.

The chain combines TRBV9 with TRBJ1-1, with 10 nucleotides matching TRBD1. The germline gives CDR1 SGDLS, CDR2 YYNGEE. CDR3 length: 14 residues. V was pared by 2 bases and J by 6 bases, with 4 bases of the junction left unmatched. CDR3 sequence reads: CASSVGTGASEAFF. CDR3 DNA sequence: TGTGCCAGCAGCGTGGGGACAGGGGCTTCTGAAGCTTTCTTT.

V and J are TRBV13 and TRBJ2-7; 7 bases line up with TRBD1. The CDR3 runs to 15 residues. Germline CDR1 reads PRHDT; CDR2 reads FYEKMQ (reference sequence). V shed 5 bases, J shed 2 bases, and the junction held 9 bases outside the gene matches. The CDR3 DNA sequence: TGTGCCAGCAGCAACCGACAGGGTTGGACCTACGAGCAGTACTTC. Its translation: CASSNRQGWTYEQYF.

In its sample, this clonotype was seen a few times. The V call is TRBV20-1, the J call TRBJ2-3; 12 bases align to TRBD2. The germline V gene has CDR1 DFQATT and CDR2 SNEGSKA (reference sequence). V was clipped by 6 bases and J by 0 bases; unmatched bases: 10. The CDR3 is 17 residues long. DNA for the CDR3: TGCAGTGCCCCTAGCGGGGGGGCCCCCTCTAGCACAGATACGCAGTATTTT. As protein: CSAPSGGAPSSTDTQYF.

This chain connects TRBV5-1 to TRBJ2-5; D is unresolved. V lost 0 bases, J lost 2 bases, and 8 bases lay in between. The length of the CDR3 is 14 residues. The germline V gene encodes CDR1 SGHRS and CDR2 YFSETQ. The CDR3 region is CASSLVNAQETQYF. DNA for the CDR3: TGCGCCAGCAGCTTGGTAAATGCTCAAGAGACCCAGTACTTC.

The V call is TRBV28, the J call TRBJ1-5, with D maybe TRBD1 (6 bases). Germline lookup yields CDR1 MDHEN and CDR2 SYDVKM. The CDR3 spans 15 residues. The ends were cut back, 6 bases at V and 3 bases at J, with 15 bases in the middle. CDR3 in DNA: TGTGCCAGCAGCTTAGCAGGGGACCTCAATCAGCCCCAGCATTTT. It codes for CASSLAGDLNQPQHF.

The J gene is TRBJ2-5, the V gene TRBV20-1; D not certain. V gave up 3 bases and J gave up 2 bases, with 16 bases separating them. The CDR3 is 15 residues long. From germline, CDR1 is DFQATT and CDR2 SNEGSKA (reference sequence). The CDR3 DNA reads TGCAGTGCTAGGGCCCTCCTCAGGCTGCAAGAGACCCAGTACTTC. Translation gives CSARALLRLQETQYF.

This chain uses TRBV28 with TRBJ2-1; the D gene is possibly TRBD2 (5 bases). From germline, CDR1 is MDHEN and CDR2 SYDVKM. The CDR3 is made up of 17 amino acids. V lost 9 bases, J lost 3 bases, and 24 bases lay in between. This CDR3 reads CASSQRAWERSYNEQFF. The CDR3 bases are TGTGCCAGTAGCCAAAGGGCCTGGGAGCGCAGCTACAATGAGCAGTTCTTC. The full variable domain, in which reference TRBV28 and TRBJ2-1 provide the parts outside the CDR3, is DVKVTQSSRYLVKRTGEKVFLECVQDMDHENMFWYRQDPGLGLRLIYFSYDVKMKEKGDIPEGYSVSREKKERFSLILESASTNQTSMYLCASSQRAWERSYNEQFFGPGTRLTVL.

Concerning this clonotype: Given a much more abundant clone one base away, this may be a read error. V gene TRBV10-3 combines with J gene TRBJ2-7, with D possibly matching TRBD1 (6 bases). Germline CDR1 and CDR2: ENHRY and SYGVKD. This CDR3 is 12 amino acids long. Trimming left V 6 bases short and J 3 bases short, with 9 bases between. The CDR3: CAIRDSLYEQYF. The DNA of the CDR3 is TGTGCCATCAGGGACAGCCTCTACGAGCAGTACTTC.

This chain connects TRBV9 to TRBJ1-2; 7 nucleotides line up with TRBD1. Germline CDR1 is SGDLS and CDR2 is YYNGEE. Trimming removed 6 bases from V and 0 bases from J; junction bases left unmatched: 14. This CDR3 has 17 residues. In DNA, the CDR3 is TGTGCCAGCACTCCACTAAGCAGGGGGGTAGCTAACTATGGCTACACCTTC. This gives the protein CASTPLSRGVANYGYTF.

This clonotype showed up just a few times. The rearrangement links TRBV6-6 to TRBJ2-1, with D perhaps TRBD1 (6 bases). The CDR3 totals 11 residues. Trimming took off 5 bases at V and 10 bases at J, with 9 bases between the two ends. Germline CDR1 MNHNY, CDR2 SVGAGI (reference sequence). The CDR3 here is CASSHTGEQFF. CDR3 nucleotides: TGTGCCAGCAGTCATACAGGGGAGCAGTTCTTC.

The chain is built from TRBV20-1 and TRBJ2-5, with D hard to call. Trimming left V 4 bases short and J 3 bases short, with 6 bases between. CDR1 DFQATT and CDR2 SNEGSKA come from the germline V gene (reference sequence). The CDR3 covers 11 residues. Here the CDR3 DNA reads TGCAGTGCTATCAAGGAAGAGACCCAGTACTTC. Its protein product is CSAIKEETQYF.

This sequence joins TRBV7-9 and TRBJ2-5, with D uncertain. The CDR3 covers 13 residues. Trimming pared 0 bases from V and 3 bases from J, leaving 5 bases between. From germline, CDR1 is SEHNR and CDR2 FQNEAQ (reference sequence). The chain's CDR3 is CASSLALKETQYF. The CDR3 DNA reads TGTGCCAGCAGCTTAGCTTTGAAAGAGACCCAGTACTTC.

A note on this clonotype: One end of the junction is discordant with germline, which a read error may explain. The CDR3 bases are TGCGCCGGCAGCCAGGGAGGCACTGAAGCTTTCTTT. Protein: CAGSQGGTEAFF. The chain has TRBV4-1 and TRBJ1-1, with a tentative D call TRBD1 (5 bases). The CDR3 contains 12 residues. Germline V lookup: CDR1 MGHRA, CDR2 YSYEKL.

Only a few counts were recorded for this clonotype. The rearrangement links TRBV5-1 to TRBJ2-7; 7 bases fit TRBD1. The DNA matches TRBJ2-5 better at its end, which makes the J call doubtful. The CDR3 sequence is 16 residues long. Germline V CDR1 and CDR2: SGHRS, YFSETQ. Here the CDR3 DNA reads TGCGCCAGCAGCTTGAACCCGACAGGGAAAAGAGGGACCCAGTACTTC. Amino acid sequence: CASSLNPTGKRGTQYF.